The source of this TCR beta chain is a study of blood T cell repertoires in COVID-19. Overall study: There were acute and convalescent COVID-19 samples, and they came from the United States, Italy and Spain. In each case, the material was cDNA or gDNA derived from T cells, B-cell-depleted T cells, or PBMCs.

The CDR3 loop spans 14 amino acids. Germline values: CDR1 SNHLY, CDR2 FYNNEI. Trimming took 5 bases from V and 2 from J, leaving 12 bases between them. Enrolment of Seattle patients took place during active infection, and they were followed longitudinally. As originally analysed: Reference gene primer amplification yielded estimated nucleated cell counts. Data came from immunoSEQ multiplex PCR; TCRdb stores just in-frame clones and leaves some out. That table supplies the V and J calls and clone size; D and trimming were determined from the DNA. The sample records about 150,000 clones, around 79% being singletons.

The sequence was collected from a woman aged 70-85 years with COVID-19, enrolled during active disease. This chain links TRBV2 with TRBJ1-1; D gene uncertain. Sequenced sample: peripheral blood. CDR3: CASSIQARNTEAFF. The DNA of the CDR3 is TGTGCCAGCAGTATCCAGGCGCGTAACACTGAAGCTTTCTTT.